This is a list of T cell receptor beta chains from one sample in a study of shared clonotypes between healthy human individuals. Clones were sequenced by immunoSEQ multiplex PCR, and TCRdb holds only the in-frame ones, with some missing. The table has some 980,000 clones, approximately 80% seen once. The sequenced sample was memory CD4+ T cells sorted from blood. These receptors were collected from a young man in good health. Both conserved end residues are part of each CDR3. A D gene is named only where the DNA matches it firmly. Size values are once, few and many counts, or a class for expanded clones, and some rows have none.

J gene,D gene,clone size,V gene,CDR3 protein,CDR3 DNA
TRBJ1-6,.,.,TRBV5-1,CASSSQPGGKGSPLHF,TGCGCCAGCAGCTCTCAACCGGGGGGGAAAGGTTCACCCCTCCACTTT
TRBJ2-7,.,.,TRBV5-6,CASSLIGKSLYEQYF,TGTGCCAGCAGCTTGATAGGCAAGTCCCTCTACGAGCAGTACTTC
TRBJ1-3,.,.,TRBV10-1,CASSVRSGNTIYF,TGCGCCAGCAGTGTTCGATCTGGAAACACCATATATTTT
TRBJ2-4,TRBD2,.,TRBV9,CASSVGSTSGGNIQYF,TGTGCCAGCAGCGTAGGGTCGACTAGCGGGGGAAACATTCAGTACTTC
TRBJ1-4,.,.,TRBV28,CASSLPHEGTNEKLFF,TGTGCCAGCAGTTTACCTCACGAGGGGACTAATGAAAAACTGTTTTTT
TRBJ2-6,.,.,TRBV30,CAFETGGSGANVLTF,TGTGCCTTCGAAACAGGAGGCTCTGGGGCCAACGTCCTGACTTTC
TRBJ1-1,.,.,TRBV27,CASSLSMGGLNTEAFF,TGTGCCAGCAGTTTATCGATGGGGGGTCTGAACACTGAAGCTTTCTTT
TRBJ2-5,.,.,TRBV2,CASSDRDYPWETQYF,TGTGCCAGCAGTGACAGGGATTATCCGTGGGAGACCCAGTACTTC
TRBJ2-1,TRBD2,.,TRBV5-6,CASSSSRLAISYNEQFF,TGTGCCAGCAGCTCTTCAAGACTAGCCATATCCTACAATGAGCAGTTCTTC
TRBJ2-7,.,.,TRBV29-1,CSVEVRGLVEQYF,TGCAGCGTTGAGGTCCGCGGCTTGGTCGAGCAGTACTTC
TRBJ1-1,.,.,TRBV7-9,CASSLRDVGIGTEAFF,TGTGCCAGCAGCTTAAGGGACGTCGGTATCGGTACTGAAGCTTTCTTT
TRBJ2-5,TRBD2,few,TRBV6-6,CASSSRLASETQYF,TGTGCCAGCAGTTCCCGACTAGCTTCGGAGACCCAGTACTTC
TRBJ1-2,.,.,TRBV7-9,CASSSPGPNYGYTF,TGTGCCAGCAGCTCGCCAGGGCCCAACTATGGCTACACCTTC
TRBJ1-1,.,.,TRBV19,CASSFLRQVVTEAFF,TGTGCCAGTAGTTTTCTAAGACAGGTCGTCACTGAAGCTTTCTTT
TRBJ2-3,TRBD1,.,TRBV25-1,CASSDRDRTTDTQYF,TGTGCCAGCAGTGACAGGGACAGAACCACAGATACGCAGTATTTT
TRBJ2-3,.,.,TRBV5-4,CASSLAGPDTQYF,TGTGCCAGCAGCTTGGCGGGACCCGATACGCAGTATTTT
TRBJ1-3,.,.,TRBV11-2,CASSPGRAGNTIYF,TGTGCCAGCAGCCCCGGAAGAGCTGGAAACACCATATATTTT
TRBJ2-1,.,.,TRBV7-2,CASSRSGGPVNEQFF,TGTGCCAGCAGTAGAAGCGGAGGGCCGGTAAATGAGCAGTTCTTC
TRBJ2-3,.,.,TRBV4-3,CASSPLVWSDTQYF,TGCGCCAGCAGCCCCCTAGTCTGGTCAGATACGCAGTATTTT
TRBJ2-2,.,few,TRBV4-2,CASSQDRGQNTGELFF,TGTGCCAGCAGCCAAGATCGGGGGCAAAACACCGGGGAGCTGTTTTTT
TRBJ2-2,.,.,TRBV11-3,CASSPRANTGELFF,TGTGCCAGCAGCCCCAGGGCGAACACCGGGGAGCTGTTTTTT
TRBJ1-2,.,.,TRBV2,CASTPRQEANYGYTF,TGTGCCAGCACCCCCCGGCAGGAAGCTAACTATGGCTACACCTTC
TRBJ2-3,TRBD2,.,TRBV9,CASSVDGGSTDTQYF,TGTGCCAGCAGCGTAGACGGGGGGAGCACAGATACGCAGTATTTT
TRBJ1-1,.,few,TRBV6-5,CASSTHGAFF,TGTGCCAGCAGTACCCATGGGGCTTTCTTT
TRBJ2-7,.,.,TRBV5-1,CASSGRGGAYNEQYF,TGCGCCAGCAGCGGCAGGGGGGGTGCCTACAACGAGCAGTACTTC
TRBJ1-4,TRBD1,.,TRBV19,CASSTQGATNEKLFF,TGTGCCAGTAGTACCCAGGGGGCAACTAATGAAAAACTGTTTTTT
TRBJ1-1,.,.,TRBV5-1,CASSLGQPGTEAFF,TGCGCCAGCAGCTTAGGGCAGCCAGGGACTGAAGCTTTCTTT
TRBJ2-3,.,once,TRBV7-2,CASSFQGTTTDTQYF,TGTGCCAGCAGCTTTCAGGGAACCACCACAGATACGCAGTATTTT
TRBJ2-1,.,.,TRBV5-4,CASSVGLPGSYNEQFF,TGTGCCAGCAGCGTGGGCCTACCTGGGTCCTACAATGAGCAGTTCTTC
TRBJ2-5,.,.,TRBV10-3,CAIRSGVPQETQYF,TGTGCCATCAGATCCGGGGTTCCCCAAGAGACCCAGTACTTC
TRBJ2-3,.,.,TRBV11-2,CASSLVEKITDTQYF,TGTGCCAGCAGCTTAGTCGAGAAAATCACAGATACGCAGTATTTT
TRBJ1-6,TRBD1,.,TRBV5-6,CASSSRDRGLSPLHF,TGTGCCAGCAGCTCCCGGGACAGGGGACTTTCACCCCTCCACTTT
TRBJ1-2,.,.,TRBV5-1,CASSLGRTTNDYGYTF,TGCGCCAGCAGCTTGGGGCGGACCACTAACGACTATGGCTACACCTTC
TRBJ2-1,.,few,TRBV6-6,CASEGGANEQFF,TGTGCCAGTGAGGGGGGGGCGAATGAGCAGTTCTTC
TRBJ2-7,.,.,TRBV30,CACRIGGTYEQYF,TGTGCCTGCCGAATCGGGGGAACCTACGAGCAGTACTTC
TRBJ2-7,TRBD1,.,TRBV6-1,CASSEYRGGDEQYF,TGTGCCAGCAGTGAATATAGAGGGGGCGACGAGCAGTACTTC
TRBJ1-6,.,.,TRBV30,CAWNREVSPLHF,TGTGCCTGGAACAGGGAGGTTTCACCCCTCCACTTT
TRBJ2-7,TRBD2,few,TRBV11-2,CASSSEGLADEQYF,TGTGCCAGCAGCTCAGAGGGACTAGCGGACGAGCAGTACTTC
TRBJ1-6,.,.,TRBV7-2,CASSLTQGGSPLHF,TGTGCCAGCAGCTTAACCCAGGGAGGTTCACCCCTCCACTTT
TRBJ2-1,.,.,TRBV6-5,CASSRAGTNEQFF,TGTGCCAGCAGTAGAGCCGGGACGAATGAGCAGTTCTTC
TRBJ2-4,.,.,TRBV18,CASSPRGFAGKNIQYF,TGTGCCAGCTCACCACGAGGGTTTGCGGGCAAAAACATTCAGTACTTC
TRBJ2-3,.,.,TRBV28,CASRDSGTDTQYF,TGTGCCAGCAGAGATAGCGGCACAGATACGCAGTATTTT
TRBJ1-3,.,.,TRBV7-6,CASSPYGGNTIYF,TGTGCCAGCAGCCCCTACGGTGGAAACACCATATATTTT
TRBJ2-7,TRBD2,.,TRBV30,CAWSGPSGLAYEQYF,TGTGCCTGGAGTGGACCTAGCGGGCTAGCCTACGAGCAGTACTTC
TRBJ1-4,TRBD1,.,TRBV5-4,CASSYAGQLNEKLFF,TGTGCCAGCAGCTACGCGGGACAGTTAAATGAAAAACTGTTTTTT
TRBJ2-7,.,.,TRBV20-1,CSARVLNEQYF,TGCAGTGCTAGAGTCTTGAACGAGCAGTACTTC
TRBJ2-6,.,once,TRBV7-3,CASSLQGYWAGANVLTF,TGTGCCAGCAGCTTACAGGGGTATTGGGCTGGGGCCAACGTCCTGACTTTC
TRBJ2-5,.,.,TRBV6-5,CASSYGGETQYF,TGTGCCAGCAGTTATGGGGGAGAGACCCAGTACTTC
TRBJ2-5,TRBD2,.,TRBV7-7,CASSWGTSGTGETQYF,TGTGCTAGCAGCTGGGGGACTAGCGGGACAGGAGAGACCCAGTACTTC
TRBJ1-5,.,.,TRBV28,CAIADSPDQPQHF,TGTGCCATCGCCGACAGCCCGGATCAGCCCCAGCATTTT
TRBJ2-3,TRBD2,.,TRBV29-1,CSVALAGGSTDTQYF,TGCAGCGTCGCCTTAGCGGGAGGGTCCACAGATACGCAGTATTTT
TRBJ2-5,TRBD1,.,TRBV28,CASSLGPSTGAQQETQYF,TGTGCCAGCAGTTTGGGACCCTCGACAGGGGCCCAACAAGAGACCCAGTACTTC
TRBJ2-5,TRBD1,.,TRBV10-3,CAIGTGELETQYF,TGTGCCATCGGGACAGGGGAACTTGAGACCCAGTACTTC